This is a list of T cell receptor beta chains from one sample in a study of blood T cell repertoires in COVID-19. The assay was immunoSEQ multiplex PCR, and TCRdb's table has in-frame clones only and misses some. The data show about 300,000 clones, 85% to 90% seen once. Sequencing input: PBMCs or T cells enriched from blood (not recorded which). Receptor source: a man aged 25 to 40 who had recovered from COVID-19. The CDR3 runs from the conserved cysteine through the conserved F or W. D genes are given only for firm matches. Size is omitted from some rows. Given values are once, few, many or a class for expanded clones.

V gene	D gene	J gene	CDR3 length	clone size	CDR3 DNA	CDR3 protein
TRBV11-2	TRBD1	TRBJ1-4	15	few	TGTGCCAGCAGCTTAGCAGGGGGAACTAATGAAAAACTGTTTTTT	CASSLAGGTNEKLFF
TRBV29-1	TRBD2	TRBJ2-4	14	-	TGCAGCGTTGCCCGGGGGGGGGCAAAAAACATTCAGTACTTC	CSVARGGAKNIQYF
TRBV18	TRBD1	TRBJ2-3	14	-	TGTGCCAGCTCACCCGGGACAGGGCCAGATACGCAGTATTTT	CASSPGTGPDTQYF
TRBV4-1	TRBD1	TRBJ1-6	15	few	TGCGCCAGCAGCCAGCAGGACAGGGAGAGGGGCTTCCTCCACTTT	CASSQQDRERGFLHF
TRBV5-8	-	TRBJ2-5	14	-	TGTGCCAGCAGCTTGGAGGGAGTATTTGAGACCCAGTACTTC	CASSLEGVFETQYF
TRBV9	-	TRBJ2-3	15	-	TGTGCCAGCAGCGTAGCGCCGGAAGGGGCAGATACGCAGTATTTT	CASSVAPEGADTQYF
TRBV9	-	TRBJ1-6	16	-	TGTGCCAGCAGTAGCAGGCGAGGGACCTATAATTCACCCCTCCACTTT	CASSSRRGTYNSPLHF
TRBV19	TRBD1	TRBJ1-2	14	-	TGTGCCAGTAGTATAAGGGACAGCCTCTATGGCTACACCTTC	CASSIRDSLYGYTF
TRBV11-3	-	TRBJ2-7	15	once	TGTGCCAGCAGCTTAGGCTCGACTAGCTCCTACGAGCAGTACTTC	CASSLGSTSSYEQYF
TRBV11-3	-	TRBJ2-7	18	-	TGTGCCAGCAGCTTAGTTACCGGGACTTCCCAACTAGGGTACGAGCAGTACTTC	CASSLVTGTSQLGYEQYF
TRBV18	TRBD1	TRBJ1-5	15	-	TGTGCCAGCTCCCTGACAGGGACATATGATCAGCCCCAGCATTTT	CASSLTGTYDQPQHF
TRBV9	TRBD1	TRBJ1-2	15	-	TGTGCCAGCAGAGACAACCTACAGGGGGCCCATGGCTACACCTTC	CASRDNLQGAHGYTF
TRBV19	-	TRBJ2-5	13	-	TGTGCCAGTAGTGGGGCGTTCCAAGAGACCCAGTACTTC	CASSGAFQETQYF
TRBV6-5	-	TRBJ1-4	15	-	TGTGCCAGCAGCGAGGGAGGCGCAACTAATGAAAAACTGTTTTTT	CASSEGGATNEKLFF
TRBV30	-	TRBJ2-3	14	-	TGTGCCTGGACCGGTCGGGGAGTCACAGATACGCAGTATTTT	CAWTGRGVTDTQYF
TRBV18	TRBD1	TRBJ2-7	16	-	TGTGCCAGCTCACCCCCTTCGAGGGACAGGGGTAGCGAGCAGTACTTC	CASSPPSRDRGSEQYF
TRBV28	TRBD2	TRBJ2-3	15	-	TGTGCCAGCAGTCTAGCGGGGGGGCCCACAGATACGCAGTATTTT	CASSLAGGPTDTQYF
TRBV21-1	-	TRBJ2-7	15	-	TGTGCCAGCAGCTTTGACAGGGGGCCTTTTTACGAGCAGTACTTC	CASSFDRGPFYEQYF
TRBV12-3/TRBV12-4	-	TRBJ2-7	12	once	TGTGCCAGCGCGGGACTTCGCTACGAGCAGTACTTC	CASAGLRYEQYF
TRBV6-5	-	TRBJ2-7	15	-	TGTGCCAGCAGTTCCTACTCGGGGAATCCATACGAGCAGTACTTC	CASSSYSGNPYEQYF
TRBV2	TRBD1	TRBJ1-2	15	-	TGTGCCAGCAGGGGAGCGGACAGGGCTGACTATGGCTACACCTTC	CASRGADRADYGYTF
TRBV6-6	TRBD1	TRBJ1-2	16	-	TGTGCCAGCAGTTACTCCCAGGGGGCGCCCGGGTACCGCTACACCTTC	CASSYSQGAPGYRYTF
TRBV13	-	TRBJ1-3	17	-	TGTGCCAGCAGCTTAGGCCGGGGTGGGTACTCTGGAAACACCATATATTTT	CASSLGRGGYSGNTIYF
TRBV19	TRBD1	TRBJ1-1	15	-	TGTGCCAGTATCCGACAGGGGGGGATGGACACTGAAGCTTTCTTT	CASIRQGGMDTEAFF
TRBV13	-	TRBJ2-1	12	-	TGTGCCAGCAGCTTATTCCGGAATGAGCAGTTCTTC	CASSLFRNEQFF
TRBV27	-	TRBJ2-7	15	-	TGTGCCAGCAGTTTATTAAGTTCAGGATCCTACGAGCAGTACTTC	CASSLLSSGSYEQYF
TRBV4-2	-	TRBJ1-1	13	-	TGTGCCAGCAGCCAAGGGCAGAACACTGAAGCTTTCTTT	CASSQGQNTEAFF
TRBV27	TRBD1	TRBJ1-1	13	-	TGTGCCAGCAGAACGACAGGGTACACTGAAGCTTTCTTT	CASRTTGYTEAFF
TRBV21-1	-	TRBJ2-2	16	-	TGTGCCAGCAGCAAAGCTCAGGCAGGGGACACCGGGGAGCTGTTTTTT	CASSKAQAGDTGELFF
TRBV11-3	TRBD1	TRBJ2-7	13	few	TGTGCCAGCAGCTTAGCGGGACAGGTCGAGCAGTACTTC	CASSLAGQVEQYF
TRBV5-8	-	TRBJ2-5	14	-	TGTGCCAGCAGGGGACACAGGTACCAAGAGACCCAGTACTTC	CASRGHRYQETQYF
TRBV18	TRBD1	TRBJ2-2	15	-	TGTGCCAGCTCACCAGACAGGGCTACCACCGGGGAGCTGTTTTTT	CASSPDRATTGELFF
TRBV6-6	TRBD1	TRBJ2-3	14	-	TGTGCCAGCAGCCTACAGGGGATCGGAGATACGCAGTATTTT	CASSLQGIGDTQYF
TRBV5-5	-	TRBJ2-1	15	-	TGTGCCAGCAGCTTGGCGGCAGGGTCGAACAATGAGCAGTTCTTC	CASSLAAGSNNEQFF
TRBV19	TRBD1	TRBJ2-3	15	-	TGTGCCAGCCAAGACAGGGCCAGTGGTACAGATACGCAGTATTTT	CASQDRASGTDTQYF
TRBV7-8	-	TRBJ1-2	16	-	TGTGCCAGCAGCTTAGTCGTTCGGTCGGGGGGCTATGGCTACACCTTC	CASSLVVRSGGYGYTF
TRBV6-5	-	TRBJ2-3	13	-	TGTGCCAGCAGTTACTCGCGAGCAGATACGCAGTATTTT	CASSYSRADTQYF
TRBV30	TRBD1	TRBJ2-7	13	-	TGTGCCTGGAGCCCGGGACAGGGCTACGAGCAGTACTTC	CAWSPGQGYEQYF
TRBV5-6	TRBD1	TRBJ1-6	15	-	TGTGCCAGCAGCTCGGACAGGGATTATAATTCACCCCTCCACTTT	CASSSDRDYNSPLHF
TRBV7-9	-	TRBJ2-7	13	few	TGTGCCAGTTTAGCGACCCTCACCTACGAGCAGTACTTC	CASLATLTYEQYF
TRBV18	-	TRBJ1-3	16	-	TGTGCCAGCTCAACGAGGACGGAGGACTCTGGAAACACCATATATTTT	CASSTRTEDSGNTIYF
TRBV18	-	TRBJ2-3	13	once	TGTGCCAGCTCACCAGAATTCGGGAATACGCAGTATTTT	CASSPEFGNTQYF
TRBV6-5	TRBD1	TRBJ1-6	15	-	TGTGCCAGCAACAACCGGGACAGTATAAGTTCACCCCTCCACTTT	CASNNRDSISSPLHF
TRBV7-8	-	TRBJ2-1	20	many	TGTGCCAGCAGCCCCTGGAGGCGGGGCATCTCCCCACAAGTCTACAATGAGCAGTTCTTC	CASSPWRRGISPQVYNEQFF
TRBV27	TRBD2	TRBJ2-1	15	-	TGTGCCAGCACCACCGGGACTAGCTCTCGAAATGAGCAGTTCTTC	CASTTGTSSRNEQFF
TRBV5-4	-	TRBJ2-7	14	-	TGTGCCAGCAGCTTCGACAGAGACTCCTACGAGCAGTACTTC	CASSFDRDSYEQYF
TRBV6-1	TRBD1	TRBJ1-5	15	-	TGTGCCAGCAGTGACCCCAGGGGGGTTGGTCAGCCCCAGCATTTT	CASSDPRGVGQPQHF
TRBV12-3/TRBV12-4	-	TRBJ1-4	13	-	TGTGCCAGCAGTTTGGGGGGAAGGGGAAAACTGTTTTTT	CASSLGGRGKLFF
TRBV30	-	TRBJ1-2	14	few	TGTGCCTGGACCCCCCATGGCATGAGGCTCGGCTACACCTTC	CAWTPHGMRLGYTF
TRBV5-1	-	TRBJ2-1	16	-	TGCGCCAGCAGCTTGCTACAGGGCTCCTCCTACAATGAGCAGTTCTTC	CASSLLQGSSYNEQFF
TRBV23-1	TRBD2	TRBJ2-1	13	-	TGCGCCAGCAGTCTCCTAGCGGTCAATGAGCAGTTCTTC	CASSLLAVNEQFF
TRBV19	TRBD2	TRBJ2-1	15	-	TGTGCCAGTACTGGGGCGGGAGGGCCGTACAATGAGCAGTTCTTC	CASTGAGGPYNEQFF
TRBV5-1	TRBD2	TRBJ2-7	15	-	TGCGCCAGCAGCTTTTGGACTAGCGGGTCCTACGAGCAGTACTTC	CASSFWTSGSYEQYF
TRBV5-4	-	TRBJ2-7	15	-	TGTGCCAGCAGTCTGGGGGGGGCCAGAACCTACGAGCAGTACTTC	CASSLGGARTYEQYF